These 2 T cell receptor beta chains share one sample of origin, sequenced in a study of blood T cell repertoires in COVID-19. The protocol was immunoSEQ multiplex PCR, while the TCRdb copy is restricted to in-frame clones and leaves out a portion. The sample holds fewer than 350,000 clones, around 85% seen once. The sequencing input was PBMCs or T cells enriched from blood (not recorded which). The origin of the receptors is a woman aged 40 to 55 who had recovered from COVID-19.

The V call is TRBV13, the J call TRBJ2-5; 7 nucleotides align to TRBD1. Germline CDR1 and CDR2: PRHDT and FYEKMQ (reference sequence). The CDR3 has 14 residues. The trim removed 4 bases at V and 0 bases at J, leaving 2 bases unmatched. CDR3 DNA: TGTGCCAGCAGCTCACAGGGGTACCAAGAGACCCAGTACTTC. This codes for CASSSQGYQETQYF.

The chain has TRBV2 and TRBJ2-3; TRBD1 aligns across 10 bases. The ends lost 8 bases at V and 5 bases at J; junction bases unmatched: 7. CDR3 length: 14 residues. Germline CDR1 and CDR2: SNHLY and FYNNEI. The CDR3, as DNA: TGTGCCAGCGGATCGGACAGGGGGGGAGATACGCAGTATTTT. It is translated as CASGSDRGGDTQYF.